This section outlines one T cell receptor beta chain sequence together with its context. This specimen comes from a study of OX40 agonist ivuxolimab in advanced cancers. Produced via immunoSEQ multiplex PCR; TCRdb's table is partial and in-frame only. The sample records approximately 79,000 clones, 87% being singletons. The germline gives CDR1 SGHNT, CDR2 YYREEE (reference sequence). Trimming at V came to 3 bases and at J to 0 bases, leaving 6 bases not matched to a gene. The CDR3 runs 18 residues. This chain links TRBV5-4 with TRBJ2-1; TRBD2 agrees at 13 bases. The sequence derives from an adult with an advanced solid tumor such as melanoma, head and neck, liver or kidney cancer. Here the sequenced sample was CD4+ or CD8+ T cells sorted from blood, taken in a trial of the OX40 agonist ivuxolimab. In DNA, the CDR3 is TGTGCCAGCAGCTCTGGACTAGCGGGGGCAAGCTCCTACAATGAGCAGTTCTTC. It is translated as CASSSGLAGASSYNEQFF. The variable domain in full, with the rest retrieved from reference TRBV5-4 and TRBJ2-1, is ETGVTQSPTHLIKTRGQQVTLRCSSQSGHNTVSWYQQALGQGPQFIFQYYREEENGRGNFPPRFSGLQFPNYSSELNVNALELDDSALYLCASSSGLAGASSYNEQFFGPGTRLTVL.